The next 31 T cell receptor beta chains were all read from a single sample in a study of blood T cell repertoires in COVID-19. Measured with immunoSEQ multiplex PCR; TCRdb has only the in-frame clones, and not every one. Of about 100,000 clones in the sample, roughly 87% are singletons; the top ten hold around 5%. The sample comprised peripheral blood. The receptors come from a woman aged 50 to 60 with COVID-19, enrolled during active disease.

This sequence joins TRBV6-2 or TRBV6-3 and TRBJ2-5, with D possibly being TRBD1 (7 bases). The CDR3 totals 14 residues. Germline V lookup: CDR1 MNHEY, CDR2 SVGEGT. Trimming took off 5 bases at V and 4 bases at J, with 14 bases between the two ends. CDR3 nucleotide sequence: TGTGCCAGCAGTACCCAGGGGGGCTTAGAGACCCAGTACTTC. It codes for CASSTQGGLETQYF.

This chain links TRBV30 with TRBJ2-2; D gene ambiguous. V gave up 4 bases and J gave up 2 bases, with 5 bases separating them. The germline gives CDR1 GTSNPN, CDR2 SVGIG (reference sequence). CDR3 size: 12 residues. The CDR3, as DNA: TGTGCCTGGACAAGCAACACCGGGGAGCTGTTTTTT. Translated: CAWTSNTGELFF.

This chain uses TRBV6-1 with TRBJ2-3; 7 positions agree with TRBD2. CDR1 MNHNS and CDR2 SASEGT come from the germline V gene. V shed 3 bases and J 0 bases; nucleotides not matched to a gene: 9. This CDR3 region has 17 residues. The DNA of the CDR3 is TGTGCCAGCAGTGAGGTCCCTAGCGGAGCTAGCACAGATACGCAGTATTTT. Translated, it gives CASSEVPSGASTDTQYF.

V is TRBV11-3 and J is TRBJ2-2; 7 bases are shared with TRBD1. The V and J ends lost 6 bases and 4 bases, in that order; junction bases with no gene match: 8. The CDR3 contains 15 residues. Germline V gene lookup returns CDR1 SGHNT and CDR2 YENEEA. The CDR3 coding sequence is TGTGCCAGCAGTCCGACAGGGCCAACCACCGGGGAGCTGTTTTTT. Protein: CASSPTGPTTGELFF.

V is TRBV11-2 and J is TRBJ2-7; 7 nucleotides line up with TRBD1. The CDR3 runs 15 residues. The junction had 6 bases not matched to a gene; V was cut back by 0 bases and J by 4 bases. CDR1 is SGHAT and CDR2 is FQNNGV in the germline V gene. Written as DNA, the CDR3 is TGTGCCAGCAGCTTAGAAATGACAGGGCTTTACGAGCAGTACTTC. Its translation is CASSLEMTGLYEQYF.

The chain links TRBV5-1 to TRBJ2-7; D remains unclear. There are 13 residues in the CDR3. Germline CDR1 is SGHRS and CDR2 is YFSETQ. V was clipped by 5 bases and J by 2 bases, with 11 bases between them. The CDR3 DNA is TGCGCCAGCAGGGTCAGGTCAACCTACGAGCAGTACTTC. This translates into CASRVRSTYEQYF.

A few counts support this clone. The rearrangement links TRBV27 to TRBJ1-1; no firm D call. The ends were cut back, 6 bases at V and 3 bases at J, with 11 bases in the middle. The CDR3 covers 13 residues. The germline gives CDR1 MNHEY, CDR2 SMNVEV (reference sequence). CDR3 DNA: TGTGCCAGCAGCCCAAACTCGTACACTGAAGCTTTCTTT. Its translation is CASSPNSYTEAFF.

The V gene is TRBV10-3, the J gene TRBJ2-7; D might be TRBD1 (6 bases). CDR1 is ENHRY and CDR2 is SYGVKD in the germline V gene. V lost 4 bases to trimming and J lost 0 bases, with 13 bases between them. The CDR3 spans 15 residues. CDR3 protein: CAISGGTPFSYEQYF. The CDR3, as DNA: TGTGCCATCAGTGGAGGGACACCGTTCTCCTACGAGCAGTACTTC.

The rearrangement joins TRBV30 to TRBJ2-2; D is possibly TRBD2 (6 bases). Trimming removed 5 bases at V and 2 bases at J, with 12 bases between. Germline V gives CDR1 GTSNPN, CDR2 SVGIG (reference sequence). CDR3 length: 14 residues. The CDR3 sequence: CAWGGSLNTGELFF. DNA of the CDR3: TGTGCCTGGGGGGGGAGTCTAAACACCGGGGAGCTGTTTTTT.

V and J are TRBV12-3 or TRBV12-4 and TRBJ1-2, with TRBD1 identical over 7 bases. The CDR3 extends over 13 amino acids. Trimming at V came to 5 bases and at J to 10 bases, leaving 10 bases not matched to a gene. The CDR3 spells CASSIRQGAVYTF. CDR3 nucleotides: TGTGCCAGCAGTATCCGACAGGGAGCTGTCTACACCTTC.

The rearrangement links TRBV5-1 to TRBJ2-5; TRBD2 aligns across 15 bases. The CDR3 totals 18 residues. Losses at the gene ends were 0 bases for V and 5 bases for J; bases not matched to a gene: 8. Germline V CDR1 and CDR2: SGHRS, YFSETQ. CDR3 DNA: TGCGCCAGCAGCTTGGCACCCGGACTAGCGGGGGGGCAGGAGACCCAGTACTTC. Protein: CASSLAPGLAGGQETQYF.

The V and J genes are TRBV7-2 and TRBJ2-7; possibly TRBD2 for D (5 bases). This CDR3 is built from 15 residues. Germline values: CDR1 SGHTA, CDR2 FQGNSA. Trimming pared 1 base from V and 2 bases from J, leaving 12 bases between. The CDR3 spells CASSLGSSRTYEQYF. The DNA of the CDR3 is TGTGCCAGCAGCTTAGGGTCTAGCAGAACCTACGAGCAGTACTTC.

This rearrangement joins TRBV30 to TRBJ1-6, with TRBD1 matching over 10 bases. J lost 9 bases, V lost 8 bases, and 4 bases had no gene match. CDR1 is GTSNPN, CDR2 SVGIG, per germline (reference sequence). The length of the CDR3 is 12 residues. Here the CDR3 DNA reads TGTGCCAGACGGACAGGGGGTTCACCCCTCCACTTT. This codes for CARRTGGSPLHF.

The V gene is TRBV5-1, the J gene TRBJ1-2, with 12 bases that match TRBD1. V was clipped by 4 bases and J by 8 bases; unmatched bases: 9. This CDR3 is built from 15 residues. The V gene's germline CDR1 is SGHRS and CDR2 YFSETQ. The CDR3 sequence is CASSPEPGTGGGYTF. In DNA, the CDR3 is TGCGCCAGCAGCCCTGAACCCGGGACAGGGGGCGGCTACACCTTC.

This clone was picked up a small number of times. CDR3 coding DNA: TGTGCCATCAGTGAACAGGGCGTCAATAATTCACCCCTCCACTTT. Amino acids: CAISEQGVNNSPLHF. This chain uses TRBV10-3 with TRBJ1-6, with D maybe TRBD1 (6 bases). The germline V gene has CDR1 ENHRY and CDR2 SYGVKD. This CDR3 comprises 15 residues. Trimming took off 3 bases at V and 5 bases at J, with 11 bases between the two ends.

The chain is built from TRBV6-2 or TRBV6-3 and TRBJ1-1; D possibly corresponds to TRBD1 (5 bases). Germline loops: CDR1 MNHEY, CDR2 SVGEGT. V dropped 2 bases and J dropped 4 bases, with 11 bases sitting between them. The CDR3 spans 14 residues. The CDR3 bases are TGTGCCAGCAGTTACGTCGGGGGAGGCACTGAAGCTTTCTTT. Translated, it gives CASSYVGGGTEAFF.

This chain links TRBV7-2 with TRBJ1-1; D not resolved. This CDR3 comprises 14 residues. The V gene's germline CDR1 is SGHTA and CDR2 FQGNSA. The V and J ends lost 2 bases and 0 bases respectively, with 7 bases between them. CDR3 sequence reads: CASSLNGLNTEAFF. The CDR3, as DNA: TGTGCCAGCAGCTTAAACGGTCTGAACACTGAAGCTTTCTTT.

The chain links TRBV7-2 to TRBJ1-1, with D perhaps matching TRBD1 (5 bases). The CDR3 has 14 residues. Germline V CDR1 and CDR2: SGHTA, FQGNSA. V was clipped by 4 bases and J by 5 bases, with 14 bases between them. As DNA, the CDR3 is TGTGCCAGCAGCTCACACACAGGAGGGACTGAAGCTTTCTTT. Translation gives CASSSHTGGTEAFF.

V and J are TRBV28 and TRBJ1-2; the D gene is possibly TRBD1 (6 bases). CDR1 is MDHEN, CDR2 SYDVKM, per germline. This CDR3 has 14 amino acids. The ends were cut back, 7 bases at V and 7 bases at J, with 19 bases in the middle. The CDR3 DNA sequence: TGTGCCAGCACCCCCTCGGGGGGCGCGATTGGCTACACCTTC. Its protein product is CASTPSGGAIGYTF.

CDR3 DNA: TGTGCCAGCGGGGGGCAGGGGGCAGGAGCCGGGGAGCTGTTTTTT. This encodes CASGGQGAGAGELFF. The V and J genes are TRBV7-2 and TRBJ2-2, with TRBD1 matching over 8 bases. V shed 8 bases, J shed 6 bases, and the junction held 11 bases outside the gene matches. Per the germline V gene, CDR1 is SGHTA and CDR2 is FQGNSA. The CDR3 spans 15 residues.

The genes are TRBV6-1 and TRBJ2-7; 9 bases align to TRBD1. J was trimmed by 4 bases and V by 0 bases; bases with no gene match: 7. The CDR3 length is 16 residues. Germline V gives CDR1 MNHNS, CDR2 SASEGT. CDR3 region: CASSEAGTGGFYEQYF. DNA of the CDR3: TGTGCCAGCAGTGAAGCTGGCACAGGGGGCTTTTACGAGCAGTACTTC.

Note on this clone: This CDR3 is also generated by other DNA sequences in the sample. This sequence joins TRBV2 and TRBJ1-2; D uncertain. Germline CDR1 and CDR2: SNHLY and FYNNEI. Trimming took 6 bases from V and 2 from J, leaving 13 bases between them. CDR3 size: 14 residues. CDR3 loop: CASSERAGNYGYTF. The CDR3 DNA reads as TGTGCCAGCAGCGAAAGAGCGGGGAACTATGGCTACACCTTC. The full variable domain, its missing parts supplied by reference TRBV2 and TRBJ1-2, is EPEVTQTPSHQVTQMGQEVILRCVPISNHLYFYWYRQILGQKVEFLVSFYNNEISEKSEIFDDQFSVERPDGSNFTLKIRSTKLEDSAMYFCASSERAGNYGYTFGSGTRLTVV.

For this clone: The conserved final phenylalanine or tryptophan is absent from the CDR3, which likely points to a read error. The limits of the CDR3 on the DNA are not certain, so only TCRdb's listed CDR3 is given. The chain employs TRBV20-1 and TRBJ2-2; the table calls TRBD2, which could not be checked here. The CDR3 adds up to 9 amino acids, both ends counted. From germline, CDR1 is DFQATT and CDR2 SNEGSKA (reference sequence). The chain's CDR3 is CSATPRSGG.

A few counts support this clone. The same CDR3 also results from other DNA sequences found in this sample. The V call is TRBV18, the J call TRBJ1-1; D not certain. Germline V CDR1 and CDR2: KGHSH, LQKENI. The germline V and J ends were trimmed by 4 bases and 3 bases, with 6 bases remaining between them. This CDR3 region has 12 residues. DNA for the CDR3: TGTGCCAGCTCACTTCTCGACACTGAAGCTTTCTTT. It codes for CASSLLDTEAFF.

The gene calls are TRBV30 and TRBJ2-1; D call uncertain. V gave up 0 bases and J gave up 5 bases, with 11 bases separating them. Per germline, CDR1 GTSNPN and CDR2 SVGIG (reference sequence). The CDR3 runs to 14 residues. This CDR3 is CAWSVQILNNEQFF. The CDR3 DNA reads TGTGCCTGGAGTGTACAGATCTTGAACAATGAGCAGTTCTTC.

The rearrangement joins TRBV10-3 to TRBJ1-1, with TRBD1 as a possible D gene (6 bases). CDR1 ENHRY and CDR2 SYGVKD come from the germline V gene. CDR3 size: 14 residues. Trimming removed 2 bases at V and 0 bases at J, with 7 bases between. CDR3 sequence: CAISEGQMNTEAFF. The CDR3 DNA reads TGTGCCATCAGTGAGGGACAGATGAACACTGAAGCTTTCTTT.

Here the CDR3 reads CATALQWGDEQYF. The CDR3 DNA reads TGCGCCACCGCGTTGCAGTGGGGGGACGAGCAGTACTTC. The V and J genes are TRBV5-1 and TRBJ2-7; tentatively, D is TRBD2 (6 bases). Germline loops: CDR1 SGHRS, CDR2 YFSETQ. Trimming removed 9 bases from V and 5 bases from J, with 18 bases in between. The CDR3 has 13 residues.

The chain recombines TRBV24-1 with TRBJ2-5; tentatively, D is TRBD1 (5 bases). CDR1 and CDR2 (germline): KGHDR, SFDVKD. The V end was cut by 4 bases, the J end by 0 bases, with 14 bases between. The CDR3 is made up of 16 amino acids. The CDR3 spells CATSENPPGNQETQYF. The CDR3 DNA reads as TGTGCCACCAGTGAAAACCCCCCAGGGAACCAAGAGACCCAGTACTTC.

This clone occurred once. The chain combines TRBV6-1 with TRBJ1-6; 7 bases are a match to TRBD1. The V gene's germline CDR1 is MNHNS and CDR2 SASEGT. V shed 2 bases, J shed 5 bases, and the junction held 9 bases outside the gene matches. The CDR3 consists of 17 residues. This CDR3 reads CASSEQPHRGDNSPLHF. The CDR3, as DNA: TGTGCCAGCAGTGAACAACCCCACAGGGGAGATAATTCACCCCTCCACTTT.

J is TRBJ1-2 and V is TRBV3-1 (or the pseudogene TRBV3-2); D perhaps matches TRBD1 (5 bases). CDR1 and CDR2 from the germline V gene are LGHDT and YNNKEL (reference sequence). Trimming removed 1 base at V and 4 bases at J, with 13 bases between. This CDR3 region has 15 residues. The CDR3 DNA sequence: TGTGCCAGCAGCCAAGCTCTGGGGGGTGGCTATGGCTACACCTTC. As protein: CASSQALGGGYGYTF.

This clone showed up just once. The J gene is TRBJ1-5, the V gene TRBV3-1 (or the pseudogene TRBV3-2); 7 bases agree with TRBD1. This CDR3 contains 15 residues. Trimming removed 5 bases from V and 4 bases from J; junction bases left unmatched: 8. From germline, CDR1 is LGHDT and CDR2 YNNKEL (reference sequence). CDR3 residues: CASSKKTGSNQPQHF. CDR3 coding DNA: TGTGCCAGCAGCAAGAAGACAGGGAGTAATCAGCCCCAGCATTTT.